Sequencing of this T cell receptor (beta chain) was carried out in a study of vaccination effects on CD4 cells after COVID-19. Ahead of sequencing, the ViraFEST assay grew antigen-specific CD4+ T cells using viral peptide pools. Having been cultured for around ten days, the cells underwent CD4+ T cell isolation. Neither prior SARS-CoV-2 infection nor positive nucleocapsid antibodies were present in the vaccine recipients. For each well, some 2 million PBMC were cultured with 9 to 10 IU/ml IL-2 and around 10 ug/ml peptides. This clone was counted a few times. Its antigen is not identified. TCRdb's copy holds only in-frame clones and misses some; the assay was immunoSEQ multiplex PCR. This table holds 41,000 or so clones, roughly 76% found once. Trimming removed 3 bases at V and 6 bases at J, with 6 bases between. Germline assignment: CDR1 MNHEY and CDR2 SVGAGI. The CDR3 has 12 amino acids.

Sequenced material: CD4+ T cells from PBMCs cultured with HCoV-OC43 spike peptides, taken before COVID-19 vaccination. The subset here: HCoV-OC43 spike overlapping peptide pool stimulation. The TCR sequence derives from a human donor who received a COVID-19 vaccine. This chain uses TRBV6-5 with TRBJ1-5, with D uncertain. The CDR3: CASSYSSQPQHF. The CDR3 nucleotides are TGTGCCAGCAGTTATTCTAGTCAGCCCCAGCATTTT.